The 26 T cell receptor beta chains below come from one sample, sequenced in a study of cytomegalovirus exposure and HLA in healthy donors. Libraries were prepared by immunoSEQ multiplex PCR; TCRdb keeps only in-frame clonotypes and omits some of them. The table shows 98,000 or so clones, with 90% to 96% occurring only once. Sequences were obtained from PBMCs. These receptors came from a woman aged 18-30 years in good health and CMV-seronegative.

This chain joins TRBV4-3 and TRBJ1-2, with 9 positions matching TRBD1. V gave up 0 bases and J gave up 4 bases; unmatched junction bases: 12. This CDR3 region has 18 residues. Germline V gives CDR1 LGHNA, CDR2 YSLEER. CDR3 DNA sequence: TGCGCCAGCAGCCAAGATTACCTTGGGACAGGGAAGATCTATGGCTACACCTTC. Protein: CASSQDYLGTGKIYGYTF.

Details on this clone: At one boundary the junction diverges from the germline segment, which might be a read error. The chain is built from TRBV7-9 and TRBJ2-7; 9 nucleotides agree with TRBD1. The CDR3 is 13 residues long. Germline lookup yields CDR1 SEHNR and CDR2 FQNEAQ (reference sequence). The CDR3 DNA is TGTGCAAGCAAAACAGGGGGCATCGACGAGCAGTACTTC. As protein: CASKTGGIDEQYF.

The chain combines TRBV19 with TRBJ1-1, with D possibly being TRBD1 (5 bases). CDR1 LNHDA and CDR2 SQIVND come from the germline V gene (reference sequence). The CDR3 contains 15 residues. V lost 6 bases and J 2 bases, leaving 16 bases between the germline ends. The CDR3 reads CASRWYGGANTEAFF. The DNA for the CDR3 is TGTGCCAGTAGATGGTACGGAGGGGCTAACACTGAAGCTTTCTTT.

The chain links TRBV6-5 to TRBJ1-2, with D uncertain. Trimming stripped 6 bases from V and 1 base from J, with 9 bases between. The CDR3 totals 13 residues. CDR1 is MNHEY, CDR2 SVGAGI, per germline. In DNA, the CDR3 is TGTGCCAGCAGGGAGACGAATAACTATGGCTACACCTTC. Protein product: CASRETNNYGYTF.

This chain joins TRBV18 and TRBJ2-5; D is undetermined. Germline V gives CDR1 KGHSH, CDR2 LQKENI. The V end lost 5 bases, the J end lost 5 bases, and 6 bases lay between the germline ends. This CDR3 has 11 amino acids. The CDR3 spells CASSIEETQYF. The CDR3 nucleotides read TGTGCCAGCTCAATTGAGGAGACCCAGTACTTC.

This clone was seen only a few times. J is TRBJ2-7 and V is TRBV5-1; D perhaps matches TRBD1 (6 bases). V was shortened by 0 bases and J by 7 bases, with 14 bases between the two germline ends. CDR1 and CDR2 (germline): SGHRS, YFSETQ. The CDR3 has 14 residues. CDR3 bases: TGCGCCAGCAGCTTGGGAGGGGACAAAAAAGAGCAGTACTTC. Translation: CASSLGGDKKEQYF.

This chain joins TRBV5-1 and TRBJ1-2; 9 bases are a match to TRBD1. In germline, CDR1 is SGHRS, CDR2 YFSETQ. The CDR3 loop spans 13 amino acids. Trimming at V came to 4 bases and at J to 6 bases, leaving 4 bases not matched to a gene. The CDR3 is CASSPRTGDGYTF. The CDR3, as DNA: TGCGCCAGCAGCCCCCGGACAGGGGATGGCTACACCTTC. Drawing the rest from reference TRBV5-1 and TRBJ1-2, the complete variable domain is KAGVTQTPRYLIKTRGQQVTLSCSPISGHRSVSWYQQTPGQGLQFLFEYFSETQRNKGNFPGRFSGRQFSNSRSEMNVSTLELGDSALYLCASSPRTGDGYTFGSGTRLTVV.

The V and J genes are TRBV21-1 and TRBJ1-1; the table's D call TRBD1 went unverified against the DNA. TRBV21-1 is a pseudogene locus. There are 17 residues in the CDR3. CDR3 sequence (DNA): TGTGCCAGCAGCAAAGGGGGAGAGACAGGGACGAACACTGAAGCTTTCTTT. It codes for CASSKGGETGTNTEAFF.

This chain links TRBV28 with TRBJ1-2, with D maybe TRBD1 (6 bases). V was pared by 2 bases and J by 2 bases, with 18 bases between. This CDR3 has 17 residues. Germline CDR1 MDHEN, CDR2 SYDVKM. The DNA of the CDR3 is TGTGCCAGCAGTTTAAGCTCCAGGGGTAGAAAGAACTATGGCTACACCTTC. This encodes CASSLSSRGRKNYGYTF.

This chain connects TRBV19 to TRBJ1-4; D remains unclear. V lost 3 bases to trimming and J lost 8 bases, with 13 bases between them. The CDR3 extends over 14 amino acids. The germline V gene has CDR1 LNHDA and CDR2 SQIVND (reference sequence). The CDR3, as DNA: TGTGCCAGTAGTATTTATGAAAGTGAGGAAAAACTGTTTTTT. Protein product: CASSIYESEEKLFF.

J is TRBJ2-1 and V is TRBV29-1; tentatively, D is TRBD1 (6 bases). Trimming took off 7 bases at V and 6 bases at J, with 19 bases between the two ends. The CDR3 loop spans 14 amino acids. Per germline, CDR1 SQVTM and CDR2 ANQGSEA. The DNA of the CDR3 is TGCAGCGCCGAACTAGGGGGAATGGGCAATGAGCAGTTCTTC. This sequence encodes CSAELGGMGNEQFF.

V and J are TRBV5-1 and TRBJ1-1; D might be TRBD1 (5 bases). The CDR3 is made up of 15 amino acids. V was pared by 4 bases and J by 6 bases, with 19 bases between. CDR1 and CDR2 (germline): SGHRS, YFSETQ. CDR3 sequence: CASSLPGTGDPEAFF. The CDR3 DNA reads TGCGCCAGCAGCCTGCCAGGGACTGGGGACCCTGAAGCTTTCTTT.

This chain connects TRBV7-9 to TRBJ2-1, with 7 positions matching TRBD2. The CDR3 sequence is 13 residues long. Germline CDR1 is SEHNR and CDR2 is FQNEAQ (reference sequence). Trimming took 1 base from V and 9 from J; bases not matched to a gene: 3. This chain's CDR3 is CASSLGLAGEQFF. The CDR3 DNA reads as TGTGCCAGCAGCTTAGGACTAGCAGGTGAGCAGTTCTTC.

A word on this clone: The sample has other DNA sequences that encode this CDR3 too. This chain joins TRBV19 and TRBJ1-4; possibly TRBD1 for D (6 bases). The germline gives CDR1 LNHDA, CDR2 SQIVND (reference sequence). The germline V and J ends were trimmed by 3 bases and 5 bases, with 10 bases remaining between them. The CDR3 sequence is 14 residues long. The CDR3 nucleotides read TGTGCCAGTAGTATTCGGCAGGGGAATGAAAAACTGTTTTTT. This encodes CASSIRQGNEKLFF.

This rearrangement joins TRBV27 to TRBJ1-1; D is perhaps TRBD1 (6 bases). V was shortened by 5 bases and J by 5 bases, with 15 bases between the two germline ends. Germline loops: CDR1 MNHEY, CDR2 SMNVEV (reference sequence). CDR3 length equals 14 residues. The DNA of the CDR3 is TGTGCCAGCAGTCCCCATAACAGGGTAACTGAAGCTTTCTTT. As protein: CASSPHNRVTEAFF.

This CDR3 reads CASSLDYSAEAFF. The DNA of the CDR3 is TGTGCCAGCAGCCTCGACTACTCCGCTGAAGCTTTCTTT. The chain combines TRBV7-8 with TRBJ1-1; no definite D call. V was cut by 5 bases and J by 6 bases, with 13 bases left in between. This CDR3 contains 13 residues. The germline V gene has CDR1 SGHVS and CDR2 FQNEAQ.

V gene TRBV18 combines with J gene TRBJ1-1, with a tentative D call TRBD1 (6 bases). Trimming stripped 4 bases from V and 1 base from J, with 16 bases between. Germline CDR1 KGHSH, CDR2 LQKENI. The CDR3 consists of 16 residues. This CDR3 reads CASSRISGTPNTEAFF. CDR3 DNA sequence: TGTGCCAGCTCACGCATCTCGGGGACACCGAACACTGAAGCTTTCTTT.

The chain is built from TRBV6-5 and TRBJ1-1; possible D gene TRBD1, 6 bases. The V gene lost 5 bases and the J gene lost 2 bases, with 12 bases spanning the gap. The CDR3 loop spans 14 amino acids. Germline V lookup: CDR1 MNHEY, CDR2 SVGAGI. CDR3 DNA sequence: TGTGCCAGCAGTATTTTAGGGGGAAACACTGAAGCTTTCTTT. Its translation is CASSILGGNTEAFF.

The chain uses TRBV5-5 and TRBJ1-6; 8 bases agree with TRBD1. Germline V gene sequence: CDR1 SGHKS, CDR2 YYEKEE (reference sequence). This CDR3 is built from 16 residues. The trim removed 3 bases at V and 10 bases at J, leaving 12 bases unmatched. The CDR3 sequence: CASSSQPGQAYSPLHF. CDR3 nucleotides: TGTGCCAGCAGCTCACAACCGGGACAGGCATACTCACCCCTCCACTTT.

The chain links TRBV7-9 to TRBJ2-5; D perhaps matches TRBD2 (5 bases). The CDR3 runs to 13 residues. Between the trimmed V and J ends, which lost 2 bases and 3 bases, there was a span of 7 bases. The V gene's germline CDR1 is SEHNR and CDR2 FQNEAQ (reference sequence). CDR3 nucleotide sequence: TGTGCCAGCAGCTTACGGGGTGAAGAGACCCAGTACTTC. It is translated as CASSLRGEETQYF.

The rearrangement links TRBV7-2 to TRBJ2-7, with 7 bases matching TRBD2. The CDR3 runs 14 residues. Unmatched junction bases numbered 2, after V lost 0 bases and J lost 3 bases. The V gene's germline CDR1 is SGHTA and CDR2 FQGNSA. This chain's CDR3 is CASSLAGGNYEQYF. The CDR3 DNA follows: TGTGCCAGCAGCTTAGCGGGAGGGAACTACGAGCAGTACTTC.

V is TRBV27 and J is TRBJ1-2; 9 nucleotides match TRBD1. From germline, CDR1 is MNHEY and CDR2 SMNVEV (reference sequence). The CDR3 consists of 13 residues. Trimming removed 6 bases from V and 8 bases from J; junction bases left unmatched: 7. CDR3 sequence (DNA): TGTGCCAGCAGCCCGGACAGGGGCTACGGCTACACCTTC. Its translation: CASSPDRGYGYTF.

This chain links TRBV7-2 with TRBJ2-4; 8 positions match TRBD1. Per germline, CDR1 SGHTA and CDR2 FQGNSA. This CDR3 comprises 15 residues. V was pared by 3 bases and J by 1 base, with 2 bases of the junction left unmatched. CDR3 nucleotides: TGTGCCAGCAGCTTGACAGGGGTGGCCAAAAACATTCAGTACTTC. It specifies CASSLTGVAKNIQYF.

The J gene is TRBJ1-1, the V gene TRBV5-1; possibly TRBD1 for D (5 bases). Looked up from germline, CDR1 is SGHRS and CDR2 is YFSETQ. This CDR3 has 13 amino acids. Trimming cost V 1 base and J 5 bases, with 9 bases left between them. The CDR3 region is CASSLQSGTEAFF. The CDR3 region has the DNA TGCGCCAGCAGCTTGCAATCAGGGACTGAAGCTTTCTTT.

The chain uses TRBV29-1 and TRBJ2-1; D unclear. Trimming cost V 7 bases and J 6 bases, with 16 bases left between them. The CDR3 consists of 13 residues. Germline CDR1 is SQVTM and CDR2 is ANQGSEA. The CDR3 sequence: CSGLRPGLNEQFF. CDR3 nucleotides: TGCAGCGGACTCCGACCTGGTCTCAATGAGCAGTTCTTC.

The chain has TRBV7-8 and TRBJ1-4, with D unresolved. V was clipped by 5 bases and J by 7 bases, with 14 bases between them. The germline gives CDR1 SGHVS, CDR2 FQNEAQ. This CDR3 is 14 amino acids long. CDR3 region: CASSTIREPEKLFF. CDR3 nucleotide sequence: TGTGCCAGCAGCACTATTAGGGAGCCTGAAAAACTGTTTTTT.